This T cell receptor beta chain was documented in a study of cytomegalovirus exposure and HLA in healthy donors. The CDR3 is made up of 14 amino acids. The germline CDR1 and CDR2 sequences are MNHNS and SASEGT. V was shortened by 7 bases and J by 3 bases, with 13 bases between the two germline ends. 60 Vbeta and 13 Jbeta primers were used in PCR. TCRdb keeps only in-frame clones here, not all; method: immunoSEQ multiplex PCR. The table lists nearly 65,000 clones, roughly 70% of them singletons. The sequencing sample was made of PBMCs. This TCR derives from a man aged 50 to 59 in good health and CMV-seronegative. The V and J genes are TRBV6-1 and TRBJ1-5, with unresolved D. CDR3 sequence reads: CASKEGWNNQPQHF. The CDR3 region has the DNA TGTGCCAGCAAGGAGGGATGGAACAATCAGCCCCAGCATTTT.